The present T cell receptor beta chain was sequenced within a study of blood T cell repertoires in COVID-19. Overall study: Donors in the United States, Italy and Spain gave samples during acute or convalescent COVID-19. PBMCs, B-cell-depleted T cells, or T cells were the source of the cDNA or gDNA that made up the material.

The CDR3 runs 14 residues. Germline V CDR1 and CDR2: MNHEY, SMNVEV (reference sequence). V gave up 7 bases and J gave up 9 bases; unmatched junction bases: 8. Data came from immunoSEQ multiplex PCR; TCRdb stores just in-frame clones and leaves some out. The sample holds about 260,000 clones, approximately 85% seen once. The chain employs TRBV27 and TRBJ1-6, with 8 bases aligning to TRBD1. The source of this sequence is a human donor in a cohort sampled during active COVID-19. The sequenced material came from peripheral blood. CDR3 region: CASTRTGKGSPLHF. The DNA of the CDR3 is TGTGCCAGCACCCGGACAGGGAAGGGTTCACCCCTCCACTTT.